One sample yielded the 31 T cell receptor beta chains listed below, sequenced in a study of Tregs in tolerant kidney transplant recipients. Profiled with immunoSEQ multiplex PCR; TCRdb holds only in-frame clones, not every one. The profile shows 60,000 or so clones, 80% to 90% of them singletons. Here the sequenced sample was Tregs from blood, taken before the transplant. The receptors derive from a human donor who received a combined kidney and bone marrow transplant.

The V and J genes are TRBV5-1 and TRBJ1-1; D not resolved. Germline lookup yields CDR1 SGHRS and CDR2 YFSETQ. Trimming took off 4 bases at V and 2 bases at J, with 9 bases between the two ends. This CDR3 contains 13 residues. The CDR3 loop is CASSQGHNTEAFF. CDR3 DNA sequence: TGCGCCAGCAGCCAAGGTCACAACACTGAAGCTTTCTTT.

The J gene is TRBJ2-3, the V gene TRBV7-9; D is undetermined. The CDR3 loop spans 16 amino acids. The ends were cut back, 1 base at V and 2 bases at J, with 13 bases in the middle. Per the germline V gene, CDR1 is SEHNR and CDR2 is FQNEAQ (reference sequence). CDR3 region: CASSLGGSASTDTQYF. DNA for the CDR3: TGTGCCAGCAGCTTAGGAGGAAGCGCTTCCACAGATACGCAGTATTTT. The variable domain in full, completed from reference TRBV7-9 and TRBJ2-3, reads DTGVSQNPRHKITKRGQNVTFRCDPISEHNRLYWYRQTLGQGPEFLTYFQNEAQLEKSRLLSDRFSAERPKGSFSTLEIQRTEQGDSAMYLCASSLGGSASTDTQYFGPGTRLTVL.

This chain joins TRBV15 and TRBJ2-5; D remains ambiguous. V was shortened by 2 bases and J by 5 bases, with 6 bases between the two germline ends. The CDR3 is 12 residues long. From germline, CDR1 is LNHNV and CDR2 YYDKDF (reference sequence). In DNA form, the CDR3 reads TGTGCCACCAGCAGACCTCGGGAGACCCAGTACTTC. Its translation: CATSRPRETQYF.

This chain connects TRBV5-1 to TRBJ1-1; TRBD1 is a possible D gene (6 bases). The CDR3 has 14 amino acids. V shed 1 base and J shed 3 bases, with 10 bases lying between them. The V gene's germline CDR1 is SGHRS and CDR2 YFSETQ. CDR3 DNA: TGCGCCAGCAGCTTGTCGAGGGGGGACACTGAAGCTTTCTTT. Translated, it gives CASSLSRGDTEAFF.

The J gene is TRBJ1-5, the V gene TRBV7-9; D gene ambiguous. CDR3 size: 16 residues. Germline CDR1 reads SEHNR; CDR2 reads FQNEAQ (reference sequence). The V end was cut by 2 bases, the J end by 0 bases, with 11 bases between. The CDR3 nucleotides are TGTGCCAGCAGCTTAACGGGAACGCATAGCAATCAGCCCCAGCATTTT. Protein sequence: CASSLTGTHSNQPQHF.

In its sample, this clone was seen once. This sequence joins TRBV5-1 and TRBJ2-1, with TRBD1 matching 8 bases. The germline gives CDR1 SGHRS, CDR2 YFSETQ. The CDR3 has 14 amino acids. The J segment lost 4 bases and the V segment lost 6 bases, leaving 6 bases of the junction unmatched. The CDR3, as DNA: TGCGCCAGCACCCCGGGACAGGCTTACAATGAGCAGTTCTTC. It is translated as CASTPGQAYNEQFF.

CDR3 coding DNA: TGTGCCAGCAGCCCTCCAGGGGGCCCTGGAAACACCATATATTTT. Translating it yields CASSPPGGPGNTIYF. This chain links TRBV7-8 with TRBJ1-3; TRBD1 matches 8 bases. The V and J ends lost 5 bases and 2 bases, in that order; junction bases with no gene match: 5. Germline-derived CDR1 and CDR2 are SGHVS and FQNEAQ. CDR3 length equals 15 residues.

CDR3 region: CASSNPRLSGNTIYF. DNA for the CDR3: TGTGCCAGCAGCAACCCAAGACTGTCTGGAAACACCATATATTTT. V is TRBV7-6 and J is TRBJ1-3; D remains unclear. With 5 bases removed from V and 1 base from J, the gap between germline ends came to 12 bases. The CDR3 consists of 15 residues. The germline gives CDR1 SGHVS, CDR2 FNYEAQ.

This rearrangement joins TRBV6-1 to TRBJ1-2, with 7 bases identical to TRBD1. The CDR3 consists of 14 residues. Trimming took 5 bases from V and 4 from J; bases not matched to a gene: 7. The germline V gene encodes CDR1 MNHNS and CDR2 SASEGT. This CDR3 reads CASSTTGTGYGYTF. CDR3 coding DNA: TGTGCCAGCAGTACGACAGGGACCGGCTATGGCTACACCTTC.

The chain carries TRBV9 and TRBJ2-1, with D hard to call. The length of the CDR3 is 12 residues. CDR1 is SGDLS and CDR2 is YYNGEE in the germline V gene. V lost 3 bases to trimming and J lost 11 bases, with 12 bases between them. CDR3: CASSADSLQQFF. CDR3 bases: TGTGCCAGCAGCGCTGACTCGCTTCAGCAGTTCTTC.

The chain carries TRBV4-1 and TRBJ1-6, with a tentative D call TRBD1 (5 bases). The CDR3 extends over 15 amino acids. Germline loops: CDR1 MGHRA, CDR2 YSYEKL. V was pared by 3 bases and J by 3 bases, with 9 bases between. Here the CDR3 reads CASSHGDSYNSPLHF. The CDR3 DNA is TGCGCCAGCAGCCACGGAGACAGCTATAATTCACCCCTCCACTTT.

The chain carries TRBV23-1 and TRBJ2-5; 7 bases agree with TRBD1. TRBV23-1 is an ORF, with its function uncertain. Germline trimming cut 8 bases from V and 5 bases from J; bases unmatched to any gene: 11. The CDR3 is made up of 14 amino acids. Written as DNA, the CDR3 is TGCGCCAGCCCTACCGTTGGACAGGCGGAGACCCAGTACTTC. It specifies CASPTVGQAETQYF.

Regarding this clone: The same CDR3 also results from other DNA sequences found in this sample. The CDR3 DNA sequence: TGTGCCAGCAGCCGGGACATACCCTACGAGCAGTACTTC. Its protein product is CASSRDIPYEQYF. The chain uses TRBV11-2 and TRBJ2-7; tentatively, D is TRBD1 (6 bases). This CDR3 spans 13 amino acids. Germline CDR1 and CDR2: SGHAT and FQNNGV. V lost 5 bases to trimming and J lost 2 bases, with 10 bases between them.

This clone was observed once. The rearrangement uses TRBV14 and TRBJ1-1; D unclear. Germline V gene lookup returns CDR1 SGHDN and CDR2 FVKESK. V lost 3 bases and J lost 2, with 16 bases in between. The CDR3 is 16 residues long. The CDR3 sequence is CASSQYAGHSNTEAFF. Here the CDR3 DNA reads TGTGCCAGCAGCCAGTATGCAGGCCACTCAAACACTGAAGCTTTCTTT. Full variable domain (outside the CDR3, taken from reference TRBV14 and TRBJ1-1): EAGVTQFPSHSVIEKGQTVTLRCDPISGHDNLYWYRRVMGKEIKFLLHFVKESKQDESGMPNNRFLAERTGGTYSTLKVQPAELEDSGVYFCASSQYAGHSNTEAFFGQGTRLTVV.

The CDR3 sequence: CASSHSWGSTDTQYF. CDR3 nucleotide sequence: TGTGCCAGCAGCCATTCATGGGGAAGCACAGATACGCAGTATTTT. The V and J genes are TRBV7-9 and TRBJ2-3; D gene ambiguous. The germline V gene has CDR1 SEHNR and CDR2 FQNEAQ (reference sequence). V was trimmed by 5 bases and J by 0 bases, leaving 12 bases between them. The CDR3 has 15 residues.

The V call is TRBV30, the J call TRBJ1-1; D may be TRBD1 (5 bases). This CDR3 is built from 14 residues. Germline CDR1 reads GTSNPN; CDR2 reads SVGIG (reference sequence). Between the trimmed V and J ends, which lost 2 bases and 3 bases, there was a span of 13 bases. CDR3 in amino acids: CAWSLGREYTEAFF. The CDR3 nucleotides are TGTGCCTGGAGTCTAGGCAGGGAGTACACTGAAGCTTTCTTT. Complete variable domain (other parts from reference TRBV30 and TRBJ1-1): SQTIHQWPATLVQPVGSPLSLECTVEGTSNPNLYWYRQAAGRGLQLLFYSVGIGQISSEVPQNLSASRPQDRQFILSSKKLLLSDSGFYLCAWSLGREYTEAFFGQGTRLTVV.

This chain joins TRBV6-1 and TRBJ2-1; D perhaps matches TRBD1 (6 bases). CDR1 and CDR2 from the germline V gene are MNHNS and SASEGT. Deletions cut 4 bases from V and 2 bases from J, with 15 bases between. The CDR3 covers 16 residues. The CDR3 sequence: CASSVTPRGAYNEQFF. As DNA, the CDR3 is TGTGCCAGCAGTGTTACCCCCAGGGGCGCCTACAATGAGCAGTTCTTC.

Written as DNA, the CDR3 is TGTGCCAGCTCACCTTGGGACGAGCAGTTCTTC. Amino acid sequence: CASSPWDEQFF. The chain uses TRBV18 and TRBJ2-1; D possibly uses TRBD1 or TRBD2 (5 bases each). In germline, CDR1 is KGHSH, CDR2 LQKENI. V lost 3 bases and J 10 bases, leaving 7 bases between the germline ends. This CDR3 spans 11 amino acids.

The chain employs TRBV7-2 and TRBJ1-5; TRBD1 might be the D (6 bases). CDR3 length equals 13 residues. Germline-derived CDR1 and CDR2 are SGHTA and FQGNSA. Trimming left V 8 bases short and J 4 bases short, with 12 bases between. The CDR3 reads CASGGLGNQPQHF. DNA for the CDR3: TGTGCCAGCGGGGGGCTCGGGAATCAGCCCCAGCATTTT.

About this clone itself: Other DNA sequences of this sample code for an identical CDR3. The chain has TRBV27 and TRBJ2-3; 7 bases agree with TRBD1. Germline CDR1 and CDR2: MNHEY and SMNVEV (reference sequence). This CDR3 spans 15 amino acids. V gave up 3 bases and J gave up 2 bases; unmatched junction bases: 5. The chain's CDR3 is CASSLLQGVTDTQYF. In DNA, the CDR3 is TGTGCCAGCAGTTTGCTCCAGGGGGTCACAGATACGCAGTATTTT.

This sequence joins TRBV7-2 and TRBJ1-3; D not resolved. CDR3 size: 18 residues. V was clipped by 2 bases and J by 3 bases, with 20 bases between them. Germline values: CDR1 SGHTA, CDR2 FQGNSA. The CDR3 DNA reads TGTGCCAGCAGCTTAAATTCTGGGCGGCCCGGGAGTGGAAACACCATATATTTT. Amino acids: CASSLNSGRPGSGNTIYF.

Worth noting for this clone: Its ends do not fully match the called genes, so a read error is possible. The chain carries TRBV23-1 and TRBJ2-1, with D possibly being TRBD1 (6 bases). TRBV23-1 is sorted into the ORF group, with uncertain function. The CDR3 runs 15 residues. The DNA of the CDR3 is TGCGCCAGCCGATGGGCCTGGACAGTTTACATTGAGCAGTTCTTC. Translated: CASRWAWTVYIEQFF.

The V gene is TRBV6-1, the J gene TRBJ2-2; the D gene is possibly TRBD1 (5 bases). Germline CDR1 and CDR2: MNHNS and SASEGT. The CDR3 runs 15 residues. The V end lost 10 bases, the J end lost 1 base, and 16 bases lay between the germline ends. CDR3 nucleotides: TGTGCCACCCAGAGATCAGGGTTGAACACCGGGGAGCTGTTTTTT. This encodes CATQRSGLNTGELFF.

V usage is TRBV28 and J usage is TRBJ1-4; D gene uncertain. The CDR3 is made up of 13 amino acids. Trimming pared 1 base from V and 8 bases from J, leaving 8 bases between. From germline, CDR1 is MDHEN and CDR2 SYDVKM. The CDR3 sequence: CASSLSGREKLFF. For the CDR3, the DNA is TGTGCCAGCAGTTTATCGGGGAGGGAAAAACTGTTTTTT.

This clone has only one observation. Written as DNA, the CDR3 is TGTGCCAGCAGTTTCAGGACAGGGAGGGGCGAGACCCAGTACTTC. Its translation: CASSFRTGRGETQYF. This sequence joins TRBV27 and TRBJ2-5; possibly TRBD1 for D (8 bases). This CDR3 comprises 15 residues. The V end was cut by 3 bases, the J end by 5 bases, with 16 bases between. The germline V gene has CDR1 MNHEY and CDR2 SMNVEV (reference sequence).

Only one count was recorded for this clone. The DNA for the CDR3 is TGTGCCAGCAGTAAAGGGGCGCGAGGGATTAGCTCCTATAATTCACCCCTCCACTTT. Encoded protein: CASSKGARGISSYNSPLHF. The V and J genes are TRBV6-1 and TRBJ1-6, with D perhaps matching TRBD1 (5 bases). V was clipped by 5 bases and J by 0 bases, with 20 bases between them. Per the germline V gene, CDR1 is MNHNS and CDR2 is SASEGT. This CDR3 spans 19 amino acids.

J is TRBJ1-4 and V is TRBV28; D gene unclear. V was clipped by 2 bases and J by 7 bases, with 11 bases between them. Germline lookup yields CDR1 MDHEN and CDR2 SYDVKM. There are 14 residues in the CDR3. CDR3 in DNA: TGTGCCAGCAGTTTAGAAGGCGGACCTGAAAAACTGTTTTTT. It specifies CASSLEGGPEKLFF.

The table lists this clone with a count of one. V is TRBV6-6 and J is TRBJ2-6; D gene unclear. The CDR3 covers 15 residues. Trimming pared 2 bases from V and 1 base from J, leaving 6 bases between. The V gene's germline CDR1 is MNHNY and CDR2 SVGAGI (reference sequence). In DNA, the CDR3 is TGTGCCAGCAGTTACGGTATATCTGGGGCCAACGTCCTGACTTTC. Amino acids: CASSYGISGANVLTF.

This sequence joins TRBV6-1 and TRBJ2-2; D gene ambiguous. V dropped 2 bases and J dropped 9 bases, with 4 bases sitting between them. Germline CDR1 is MNHNS and CDR2 is SASEGT. CDR3 size: 11 residues. Here the CDR3 DNA reads TGTGCCAGCAGTGAATTAAGGGAGCTGTTTTTT. It codes for CASSELRELFF.

This clone was seen only once. The chain has TRBV28 and TRBJ1-5; a possible D gene is TRBD1 (5 bases). The CDR3 contains 18 residues. V lost 6 bases and J 4 bases, leaving 25 bases between the germline ends. The germline V gene has CDR1 MDHEN and CDR2 SYDVKM. The DNA for the CDR3 is TGTGCCAGCAGCAGGACGGGGGGTCTCCCCCCGGGGAATCAGCCCCAGCATTTT. Translating it yields CASSRTGGLPPGNQPQHF.

The chain employs TRBV14 and TRBJ2-3; 11 bases are a match to TRBD2. There are 24 residues in the CDR3. V lost 8 bases to trimming and J lost 1 base; unmatched junction nucleotides: 32. Germline CDR1 is SGHDN and CDR2 is FVKESK. CDR3 sequence reads: CASAPCSDRVIGSGGDNCTDTQYF. The DNA of the CDR3 is TGTGCCAGCGCCCCCTGCAGTGACAGGGTGATTGGTAGCGGGGGGGACAATTGCACAGATACGCAGTATTTT.